Listed below are T cell receptor beta chains from one sample, sequenced in a study of T cells expressing NK-cell markers. For each CDR3 protein, TCRdb gives one entry from its re-call of the 5' RACE reads, without DNA. Its table lists hundreds of thousands of distinct CDR3 sequences. Sequences were obtained from blood T cells: a sorted CD56 or NKG2C T cell subset, CD4+ or CD8+ T cells, or bulk PBMC T cells (not recorded which). These receptors were taken from a woman aged 18 to 75 in good health. The CDR3 runs from the conserved cysteine through the conserved F or W.

CDR3 protein: CSVQGGNYNEQFF; CDR3 length: 13; J gene: TRBJ2-1; V gene: TRBV29-1
CDR3 protein: CASSYSSGGGWETQYF; CDR3 length: 16; J gene: TRBJ2-5; V gene: TRBV6-5
CDR3 protein: CASSDVGTKSSYEQYF; CDR3 length: 16; J gene: TRBJ2-7; V gene: TRBV7-2
CDR3 protein: CSNNVNGELFF; CDR3 length: 11; J gene: TRBJ2-2; V gene: TRBV20-1
CDR3 protein: CASSLTSPSYSNYGYTF; CDR3 length: 17; J gene: TRBJ1-2; V gene: TRBV28
CDR3 protein: CASSVGLAGGQGYEQYF; CDR3 length: 17; J gene: TRBJ2-7; V gene: TRBV9
CDR3 protein: CATRIPMYTNYGYTF; CDR3 length: 15; J gene: TRBJ1-2; V gene: TRBV6-1
CDR3 protein: CSARWLVATDTQYF; CDR3 length: 14; J gene: TRBJ2-3; V gene: TRBV20-1
CDR3 protein: CSASGGIVEKLFF; CDR3 length: 13; J gene: TRBJ1-4; V gene: TRBV20-1
CDR3 protein: CSAGRGPRETQYF; CDR3 length: 13; J gene: TRBJ2-5; V gene: TRBV20-1
CDR3 protein: CATSDHRYEQYF; CDR3 length: 12; J gene: TRBJ2-7; V gene: TRBV24-1
CDR3 protein: CASSQSGQREGPDEQFF; CDR3 length: 17; J gene: TRBJ2-1; V gene: TRBV16
CDR3 protein: CASSEGQGLYGYTF; CDR3 length: 14; J gene: TRBJ1-2; V gene: TRBV2
CDR3 protein: CASRREQGAYGYTF; CDR3 length: 14; J gene: TRBJ1-2; V gene: TRBV5-1
CDR3 protein: CASSLGGSGREATNTGELFF; CDR3 length: 20; J gene: TRBJ2-2; V gene: TRBV5-1
CDR3 protein: CASSEALRASILSSTDTQYF; CDR3 length: 20; J gene: TRBJ2-3; V gene: TRBV2
CDR3 protein: CASSSTGIRYNEQFF; CDR3 length: 15; J gene: TRBJ2-1; V gene: TRBV6-2/TRBV6-3
CDR3 protein: CAWSVSSGRYGYTF; CDR3 length: 14; J gene: TRBJ1-2; V gene: TRBV30
CDR3 protein: CAWAPGAGEKLFF; CDR3 length: 13; J gene: TRBJ1-4; V gene: TRBV30
CDR3 protein: CASSIWDRGRSRTDTQYF; CDR3 length: 18; J gene: TRBJ2-3; V gene: TRBV19
CDR3 protein: CASSVGRAHTDTQYF; CDR3 length: 15; J gene: TRBJ2-3; V gene: TRBV9
CDR3 protein: CASSQESTSRATTQYF; CDR3 length: 16; J gene: TRBJ2-5; V gene: TRBV4-3
CDR3 protein: CSAGFLRETQYF; CDR3 length: 12; J gene: TRBJ2-5; V gene: TRBV29-1
CDR3 protein: CAGRTANQPQHF; CDR3 length: 12; J gene: TRBJ1-5; V gene: TRBV28
CDR3 protein: CASSQHKSGGSYNEQFF; CDR3 length: 17; J gene: TRBJ2-1; V gene: TRBV4-1